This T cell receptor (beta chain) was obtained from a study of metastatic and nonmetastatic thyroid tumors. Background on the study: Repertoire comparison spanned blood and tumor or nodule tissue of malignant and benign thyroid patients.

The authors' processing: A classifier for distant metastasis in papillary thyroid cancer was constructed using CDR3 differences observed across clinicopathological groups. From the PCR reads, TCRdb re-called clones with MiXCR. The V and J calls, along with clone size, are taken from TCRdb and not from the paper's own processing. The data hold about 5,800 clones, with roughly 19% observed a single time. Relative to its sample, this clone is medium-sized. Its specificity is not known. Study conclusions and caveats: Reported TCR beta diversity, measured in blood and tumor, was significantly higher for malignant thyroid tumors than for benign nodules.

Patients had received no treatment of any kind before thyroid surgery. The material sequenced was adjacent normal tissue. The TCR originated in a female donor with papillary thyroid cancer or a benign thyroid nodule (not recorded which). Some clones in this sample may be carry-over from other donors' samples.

Here the CDR3 reads CASSQDTGYRSPLHF. Written as DNA, the CDR3 is TGTGCCAGCAGCCAAGATACGGGGTATCGTTCACCCCTCCACTTT. The chain combines TRBV3-1 with TRBJ1-6; D is undetermined. CDR1 and CDR2 from the germline V gene are LGHDT and YNNKEL (reference sequence). V was trimmed by 0 bases and J by 9 bases, leaving 12 bases between them. This CDR3 region has 15 residues.